A single T cell receptor beta chain is shown here with its context. Using a J-beta primer mix together with a sample-barcoded 5' primer, a second PCR was run for roughly 6 to 12 cycles. TCRdb re-analysed the 5' RACE reads in MiXCR, keeping a single row per CDR3 protein. The sample lists about 2 million distinct CDR3 sequences, around 50% occurring once. CDR1 is SGHTA and CDR2 is FQGNSA in the germline V gene. V gave up 0 bases and J gave up 4 bases; unmatched junction bases: 4. This CDR3 has 16 residues. The data are from a study of blood T cells in healthy people across ages. The chain couples TRBV7-2 to TRBJ2-1, with 9 nucleotides matching TRBD2. The sequencing sample was made of blood. This clonotype originated in a middle-aged woman in good health. The CDR3 loop is CASSLALAGMYNEQFF. The DNA of the CDR3 is TGTGCCAGCAGCTTAGCCCTAGCGGGGATGTACAATGAGCAGTTCTTC.